This record concerns one T cell receptor beta chain sequence. Its antigen is not known. The data stem from a study of beta chain features in type 1 diabetes. Overall study results and limits: Cells expressing TCR highly could be over-represented by cDNA sequencing. Type 1 diabetes patients had moderately but significantly shorter TCRB CDR3s in all four CD4+ subsets.

Germline CDR1 is KGHSH and CDR2 is LQKENI. The V segment lost 6 bases and the J segment 3 bases; nucleotides outside the gene matches: 10. This CDR3 region has 18 residues. A CD45RO/CCR7/CD25/CD127/CD95/CD27 panel sorted naive, central memory, regulatory and stem cell-like memory CD4+ cells. The investigators reverse transcribed all of the isolated RNA, so they sequenced expressed TCRB transcripts. This table comes from immunoSEQ multiplex PCR, and its TCRdb copy is limited to in-frame clones, with some not included. Of hundreds of thousands of clones in the sample, approximately 15% are singletons; the top ten hold less than 0.02%.

The genes are TRBV18 and TRBJ2-3, with 15 bases lining up with TRBD2. This TCR came from a man aged 18 to 30 with type 1 diabetes. The sample taken for sequencing was naive CD4+ T cells from blood. This CDR3 reads CASSPGLAGGPVTDTQYF. The DNA of the CDR3 is TGTGCCAGCTCGCCCGGACTAGCGGGGGGGCCAGTAACAGATACGCAGTATTTT. Full variable domain (rest looked up from reference TRBV18 and TRBJ2-3): NAGVMQNPRHLVRRRGQEARLRCSPMKGHSHVYWYRQLPEEGLKFMVYLQKENIIDESGMPKERFSAEFPKEGPSILRIQQVVRGDSAAYFCASSPGLAGGPVTDTQYFGPGTRLTVL.